The 12 T cell receptor beta chains below were found in one sample sequenced in a study of blood T cell repertoires in COVID-19. This table comes from immunoSEQ multiplex PCR, and its TCRdb copy is limited to in-frame clones, with some not included. The sample comprises 97,000 or so clones, around nine tenths of which are singletons, and 5% to 6% rests with the top ten. The sequenced material came from peripheral blood. The receptor set was obtained from a man aged 50 to 59 with acute or convalescent COVID-19.

The chain carries TRBV24-1 and TRBJ2-3; D is uncertain. The CDR3 is made up of 14 amino acids. Trimming pared 7 bases from V and 6 bases from J, leaving 16 bases between. Germline CDR1 and CDR2: KGHDR and SFDVKD. The CDR3 loop is CATSEEDNTDTQYF. The CDR3 region has the DNA TGTGCCACCAGCGAGGAAGATAACACCGATACGCAGTATTTT.

V is TRBV7-2 and J is TRBJ2-1; 13 nucleotides agree with TRBD2. This CDR3 is 18 amino acids long. The V segment lost 3 bases and the J segment 1 base; nucleotides outside the gene matches: 6. Germline values: CDR1 SGHTA, CDR2 FQGNSA. The DNA for the CDR3 is TGTGCCAGCAGCTTGGGACTAGCGGGAACCGGGTCCTACAATGAGCAGTTCTTC. This sequence encodes CASSLGLAGTGSYNEQFF. The complete variable domain, with remaining parts taken from reference TRBV7-2 and TRBJ2-1, reads GAGVSQSPSNKVTEKGKDVELRCDPISGHTALYWYRQSLGQGLEFLIYFQGNSAPDKSGLPSDRFSAERTGGSVSTLTIQRTQQEDSAVYLCASSLGLAGTGSYNEQFFGPGTRLTVL.

With regard to this clone: The junction differs from germline at one of its ends, possibly a read error. The chain couples TRBV14 to TRBJ1-2; perhaps TRBD1 as D (6 bases). The CDR3 spans 12 residues. The V gene's germline CDR1 is SGHDN and CDR2 FVKESK. CDR3 region: CASSPKGTSKSF. CDR3 DNA sequence: TGTGCCAGCAGCCCGAAAGGGACATCTAAAAGCTTC.

This chain connects TRBV7-2 to TRBJ2-7; D might be TRBD2 (6 bases). Germline values: CDR1 SGHTA, CDR2 FQGNSA. V was trimmed by 1 base and J by 0 bases, leaving 10 bases between them. The CDR3 loop spans 15 amino acids. The CDR3 DNA reads as TGTGCCAGCAGCTTAGAGCCTAGCGTCTCCTACGAGCAGTACTTC. Its translation is CASSLEPSVSYEQYF. The full variable domain, with the rest looked up from reference TRBV7-2 and TRBJ2-7, is GAGVSQSPSNKVTEKGKDVELRCDPISGHTALYWYRQSLGQGLEFLIYFQGNSAPDKSGLPSDRFSAERTGGSVSTLTIQRTQQEDSAVYLCASSLEPSVSYEQYFGPGTRLTVT.

The V call is TRBV5-1, the J call TRBJ1-2; D is uncertain. The CDR3 is made up of 13 amino acids. Per the germline V gene, CDR1 is SGHRS and CDR2 is YFSETQ. V lost 2 bases and J lost 6, with 11 bases in between. DNA for the CDR3: TGCGCCAGCAGCTTTGCGGGGAGGGATGGCTACACCTTC. Translating it yields CASSFAGRDGYTF.

This clone was detected only a few times. V usage is TRBV19 and J usage is TRBJ1-3; 10 positions match TRBD1. Trimming cost V 8 bases and J 0 bases; bases outside gene matches: 4. This CDR3 comprises 15 residues. CDR1 and CDR2 (germline): LNHDA, SQIVND (reference sequence). The CDR3 bases are TGTGCCAGTGGGACAGGGGATAACTCTGGAAACACCATATATTTT. Protein sequence: CASGTGDNSGNTIYF.

This chain connects TRBV5-1 to TRBJ1-1, with TRBD1 matching 7 bases. This CDR3 region has 14 residues. CDR1 is SGHRS, CDR2 YFSETQ, per germline. V shed 3 bases, J shed 7 bases, and the junction held 9 bases outside the gene matches. DNA of the CDR3: TGCGCCAGCAGCTCTAGCCCGGGACAGCTTGAAGCTTTCTTT. This encodes CASSSSPGQLEAFF.

The V call is TRBV5-4, the J call TRBJ2-1; D remains ambiguous. This CDR3 comprises 13 residues. V lost 5 bases and J 4 bases, leaving 10 bases between the germline ends. Germline V lookup: CDR1 SGHNT, CDR2 YYREEE (reference sequence). The CDR3 DNA sequence: TGTGCCAGCAGGGGCAGGTTTTACAATGAGCAGTTCTTC. Translated: CASRGRFYNEQFF.

The chain has TRBV2 and TRBJ1-5, with a weak D call TRBD1 (6 bases). In germline, CDR1 is SNHLY, CDR2 FYNNEI. Trimming stripped 4 bases from V and 6 bases from J, with 16 bases between. This CDR3 is built from 15 residues. CDR3 protein: CASSVQLGGGQPQHF. In nucleotides, the CDR3 is TGTGCCAGCAGTGTCCAACTAGGGGGGGGTCAGCCCCAGCATTTT.

This chain uses TRBV6-5 with TRBJ1-1; 8 nucleotides agree with TRBD1. The trim removed 5 bases at V and 0 bases at J, leaving 5 bases unmatched. The CDR3 has 15 amino acids. Germline lookup yields CDR1 MNHEY and CDR2 SVGAGI. The CDR3 region has the DNA TGTGCCAGCAGTCCGCCGACAGGGGTGAACACTGAAGCTTTCTTT. It specifies CASSPPTGVNTEAFF.

The rearrangement links TRBV6-5 to TRBJ2-7; D is perhaps TRBD1 (6 bases). The length of the CDR3 is 12 residues. The germline CDR1 and CDR2 sequences are MNHEY and SVGAGI. V dropped 2 bases and J dropped 7 bases, with 9 bases sitting between them. The CDR3 bases are TGTGCCAGCAGTTACGGTGGACAGGAGCAGTACTTC. Its translation: CASSYGGQEQYF.

The genes are TRBV29-1 and TRBJ2-7; possible D gene TRBD1, 6 bases. The CDR3 totals 13 residues. Germline values: CDR1 SQVTM, CDR2 ANQGSEA. Trimming removed 6 bases from V and 5 bases from J, with 17 bases in between. The CDR3 reads CSVAQPTGNEQYF. CDR3 coding DNA: TGCAGCGTCGCACAGCCTACAGGGAACGAGCAGTACTTC.